This T cell receptor beta chain is from a study of control samples from healthy donors and cancer patients. The germline V gene has CDR1 LGHNT and CDR2 FRNRAP. There are 18 residues in the CDR3. The V and J ends lost 7 bases and 6 bases, in that order; junction bases with no gene match: 12. Measured with immunoSEQ multiplex PCR; TCRdb has only the in-frame clones, and not every one. The repertoire holds 120,000 or so clones, with 80% to 90% as singletons. The sample comprised blood. The rearrangement links TRBV12-5 to TRBJ2-2; 15 bases are shared with TRBD2. The origin of this receptor is a man aged 50 to 60 in good health. The CDR3 nucleotides read TGTGCTAGTGCCCTTGGACTAGCGGGGGGGCCCGGGTCCGGGGAGCTGTTTTTT. Protein: CASALGLAGGPGSGELFF.